The subject of this entry is one T cell receptor (beta chain). Antigen unknown. With 60 Vbeta and 13 Jbeta primers, the PCR was carried out. Repertoires were generated with immunoSEQ multiplex PCR, while TCRdb's copy carries only in-frame clones and drops some. The table includes roughly 110,000 clones, 70% to 80% detected once. The source of the sample is a study of cytomegalovirus exposure and HLA in healthy donors. Regarding the study as a whole: Per a later analysis, HLA-associated TCR beta chains showed more clonal expansion than other, equally common TCR beta chains. What a later analysis reportedly showed was that an Asian-associated ancestry cluster had fewer N-insertions than the approximately 720-donor mean. HLA alleles showed associations with around 15,000 TCR beta sequences in a later analysis, at a 0.05 false discovery rate.

Germline loops: CDR1 LNHDA, CDR2 SQIVND (reference sequence). The CDR3 runs to 18 residues. V was clipped by 6 bases and J by 4 bases; unmatched bases: 20. Participants comprised healthy donors of bone marrow. The TCR comes from a man in his fifties or sixties in good health and CMV-seronegative. This chain links TRBV19 with TRBJ1-1; TRBD1 matches 7 bases. The sample was PBMCs. The CDR3 sequence: CASSSPSRGRQVVTEAFF. The CDR3 nucleotides read TGTGCCAGTAGCTCCCCTTCGAGGGGGCGCCAGGTCGTCACTGAAGCTTTCTTT.